The rows below give T cell receptor beta chains drawn from one sample of a study of radiotherapy plus CTLA-4 blockade in lung cancer. Method: immunoSEQ multiplex PCR; TCRdb's copy keeps in-frame clones and lacks some. The sample holds about 70,000 clones; approximately 79% are singletons and the top ten take over 7.5%. The sample in question was peripheral blood, obtained from a patient treated with radiotherapy plus ipilimumab. The receptors shown here come from a human donor with non-small cell lung cancer who had a complete response to radiotherapy plus ipilimumab. The CDR3 runs from the conserved cysteine through the conserved F or W. The D gene is left open where the match is weak. Some rows have no size entry. The others give once, few or many, or a class for an expanded clone.

V gene	clone size	D gene	J gene	CDR3 DNA	CDR3 protein
TRBV7-6	.	.	TRBJ2-2	TGTGCCAGCAGCTTAGAGACCGGGGAGCTGTTTTTT	CASSLETGELFF
TRBV7-2	.	.	TRBJ2-3	TGTGCCAGCAGCTTAGCGGCCGCGGATACGCAGTATTTT	CASSLAAADTQYF
TRBV18	.	.	TRBJ1-5	TGTGCCAGCTCTGTTGATGGGGGGCCCAATCAGCCCCAGCATTTT	CASSVDGGPNQPQHF
TRBV10-3	once	.	TRBJ1-2	TGTGCCATCAGGGCAGGGCTGACTGCTGTCGGCTACACCTTC	CAIRAGLTAVGYTF
TRBV4-1	.	.	TRBJ1-5	TGCGCCAGCAGCCGACAACTGGGGATCGGGGCCTTTAGCAATCAGCCCCAGCATTTT	CASSRQLGIGAFSNQPQHF
TRBV5-4	.	TRBD2	TRBJ2-3	TGTGCCAGCACAATAGGGGAGCGGGGGGTCGCAGATACGCAGTATTTT	CASTIGERGVADTQYF
TRBV27	.	TRBD1	TRBJ1-1	TGTGCCAGCAGTTTAATCAGGGGGGGCACTGAAGCTTTCTTT	CASSLIRGGTEAFF
TRBV13	.	.	TRBJ1-5	TGTGCCAGCAGCTTTTTAGTACTTCTGGGGAGCAATCAGCCCCAGCATTTT	CASSFLVLLGSNQPQHF
TRBV27	once	TRBD1	TRBJ1-1	TGTGCCAGCAGTTTCTGGACAGGGAGCACTGAAGCTTTCTTT	CASSFWTGSTEAFF
TRBV7-6	.	TRBD1	TRBJ1-2	TGTGCCAGCAGCTTAGAGGGACAGATCTATGGCTACACCTTC	CASSLEGQIYGYTF
TRBV29-1	.	TRBD1	TRBJ1-2	TGCAGCGTTCACAGGGGCCTGGACGGGGAACCTGGCTACACCTTC	CSVHRGLDGEPGYTF
TRBV2	.	TRBD1	TRBJ1-5	TGTGCCAGCAGTGTCAGGGGGTCGTCTGATCAGCCCCAGCATTTT	CASSVRGSSDQPQHF
TRBV7-9	.	.	TRBJ1-5	TGTGCCAGCAGCTTAGGGGGGGACGGTTGGAGGCCCCAGCATTTT	CASSLGGDGWRPQHF
TRBV5-1	.	.	TRBJ1-1	TGCGCCAGCAGCTTGAACACTGAAGCTTTCTTT	CASSLNTEAFF
TRBV14	.	.	TRBJ2-7	TGTGCCAGCAGCCAAGAAGTCGAGCAGTACTTC	CASSQEVEQYF
TRBV27	.	.	TRBJ1-2	TGTGCCAGCAGTTCCCTGGCCCTGGGAGATGGCTACACCTTC	CASSSLALGDGYTF
TRBV11-3	.	.	TRBJ1-1	TGTGCCAGCAGCTTAGATTGGCAGGGCGTCGACGAAGCTTTCTTT	CASSLDWQGVDEAFF
TRBV7-2	once	.	TRBJ1-3	TGTGCCAGCAGCTTAGGTGCGGGGCTCGGGGCCTCTGGAAACACCATATATTTT	CASSLGAGLGASGNTIYF
TRBV6-1	.	.	TRBJ2-3	TGTGCCAGTGGTCCGGGGTGGGATCCAGATACGCAGTATTTT	CASGPGWDPDTQYF
TRBV27	.	.	TRBJ2-1	TGTGCCAGCAGTTTATGGGGCCCTCTAGAGGAGCAGTTCTTC	CASSLWGPLEEQFF
TRBV15	.	.	TRBJ1-2	TGTGCCACCAGCAGAGATCGAGTTCTACAGGGCAACTATGGCTACACCTTC	CATSRDRVLQGNYGYTF
TRBV29-1	once	TRBD1	TRBJ1-2	TGCAGCGTGGTGGGACAGCTCGGCTACACCTTC	CSVVGQLGYTF
TRBV11-2	.	.	TRBJ2-2	TGTGCCAGCAGCTTAGATCCACAGGTCGCCGGGGAGCTGTTTTTT	CASSLDPQVAGELFF
TRBV27	.	.	TRBJ2-5	TGTGCCAGCCGAGGTGGGGTTTCCTTGGAGACCCAGTACTTC	CASRGGVSLETQYF
TRBV6-5	.	TRBD1	TRBJ2-5	TGTGCCAGCAGAAACAGGGGGCAGGGGACCCAGTACTTC	CASRNRGQGTQYF
TRBV6-4	few	.	TRBJ2-2	TGTGCCAGCAGTGACACGAACACCGGGGAGCTGTTTTTT	CASSDTNTGELFF
TRBV30	.	.	TRBJ1-1	TGTGCCTGGAGTTCCAGGACTGAAGCTTTCTTT	CAWSSRTEAFF
TRBV2	.	.	TRBJ1-2	TGTGCCAGCAGTGAAGCCCCCGGGCGGAACTATGGCTACACCTTC	CASSEAPGRNYGYTF
TRBV6-1	.	TRBD1	TRBJ1-5	TGTGCCAGCGGAAAACAGGGGGCTGGCAATCAGCCCCAGCATTTT	CASGKQGAGNQPQHF
TRBV30	.	TRBD1	TRBJ1-2	TGTGCCTGGACTTCCGGGACAGGGGTGTATGGCTACACCTTC	CAWTSGTGVYGYTF
TRBV5-6	.	.	TRBJ1-2	TGTGCCAGCAGACCAACGGGGGCAGGCTATGGCTACACCTTC	CASRPTGAGYGYTF
TRBV14	.	TRBD2	TRBJ2-3	TGTGCCAGCAGCCCCTATCTAGCGGGAGGCACAGATACGCAGTATTTT	CASSPYLAGGTDTQYF
TRBV14	.	.	TRBJ2-5	TGTGCCAGCAGCCAAGCCACTAGGAAGACCCAGTACTTC	CASSQATRKTQYF
TRBV6-1	few	.	TRBJ1-4	TGTGCCAGCAACTTACTGGGACAAGATGAAAAACTGTTTTTT	CASNLLGQDEKLFF
TRBV16	.	.	TRBJ1-3	TGTGCCAGCAGCCAAGATGAGGGTTCTGGAAACACCATATATTTT	CASSQDEGSGNTIYF
TRBV18	.	.	TRBJ1-1	TGTGCCAGCTCACCACGTCAAGCAGGAGCGAACACTGAAGCTTTCTTT	CASSPRQAGANTEAFF
TRBV7-8	.	TRBD1	TRBJ1-5	TGTGCCAGCAGTGTTGGGACAGGGGGGTGGAGCAATCAGCCCCAGCATTTT	CASSVGTGGWSNQPQHF
TRBV7-2	once	TRBD2	TRBJ2-1	TGTGCCAGCAGCACCCGACTAGCGGGGGGGCATGAGCAGTTCTTC	CASSTRLAGGHEQFF
TRBV11-3	.	TRBD1	TRBJ1-2	TGTGCCAGCAGCTCCCACCGAGGGGGCGGTGACTATGGCTACACCTTC	CASSSHRGGGDYGYTF
TRBV11-2	.	TRBD2	TRBJ2-1	TGTGCCAGCAGCATAGGGACTAGCGGAGGCCTATTAGGTGAGCAGTTCTTC	CASSIGTSGGLLGEQFF
TRBV7-2	once	.	TRBJ2-1	TGTGCCAGCAGCTCTAACTTAGCGGCCCATGAGCAGTTCTTC	CASSSNLAAHEQFF
TRBV19	.	TRBD2	TRBJ2-5	TGTGCCAGTAGCCGTGGGGGGGGGTTAGAGACCCAGTACTTC	CASSRGGGLETQYF
TRBV5-6	.	TRBD2	TRBJ2-4	TGTGCCAGCAGCCTTCTTTGGGATAGCGGGGCCTGGGAAAACACTCAGTACTTC	CASSLLWDSGAWENTQYF
TRBV9	.	.	TRBJ2-2	TGTGCCAGCAGCGACGGCGGATCCGCGAACACCGGGGAGCTGTTTTTT	CASSDGGSANTGELFF